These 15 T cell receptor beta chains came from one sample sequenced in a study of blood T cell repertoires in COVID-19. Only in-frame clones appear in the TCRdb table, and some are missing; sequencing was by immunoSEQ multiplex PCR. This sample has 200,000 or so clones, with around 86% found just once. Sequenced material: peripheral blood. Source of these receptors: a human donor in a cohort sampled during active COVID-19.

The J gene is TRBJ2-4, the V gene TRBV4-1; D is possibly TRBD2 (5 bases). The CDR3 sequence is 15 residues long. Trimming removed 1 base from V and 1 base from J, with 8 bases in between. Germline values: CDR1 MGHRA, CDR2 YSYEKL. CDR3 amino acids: CASSQGGWAKNIQYF. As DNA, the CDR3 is TGCGCCAGCAGCCAAGGAGGGTGGGCCAAAAACATTCAGTACTTC.

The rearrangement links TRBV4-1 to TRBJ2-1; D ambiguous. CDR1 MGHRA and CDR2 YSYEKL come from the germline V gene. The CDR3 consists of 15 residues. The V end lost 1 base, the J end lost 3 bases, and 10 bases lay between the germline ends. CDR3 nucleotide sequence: TGCGCCAGCAGCCAAGTGGCCGGAGACTACAATGAGCAGTTCTTC. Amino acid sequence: CASSQVAGDYNEQFF.

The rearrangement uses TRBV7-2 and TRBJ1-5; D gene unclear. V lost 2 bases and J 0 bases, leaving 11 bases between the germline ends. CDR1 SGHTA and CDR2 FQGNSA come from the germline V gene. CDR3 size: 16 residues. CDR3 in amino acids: CASSLTVFPSNQPQHF. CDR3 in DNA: TGTGCCAGCAGCTTAACGGTTTTCCCTAGCAATCAGCCCCAGCATTTT. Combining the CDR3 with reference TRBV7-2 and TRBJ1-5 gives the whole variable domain GAGVSQSPSNKVTEKGKDVELRCDPISGHTALYWYRQSLGQGLEFLIYFQGNSAPDKSGLPSDRFSAERTGGSVSTLTIQRTQQEDSAVYLCASSLTVFPSNQPQHFGDGTRLSIL.

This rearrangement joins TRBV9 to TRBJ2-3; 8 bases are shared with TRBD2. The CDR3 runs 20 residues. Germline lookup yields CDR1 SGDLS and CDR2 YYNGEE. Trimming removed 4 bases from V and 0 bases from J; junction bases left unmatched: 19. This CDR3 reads CASSTQLAADFYTSTDTQYF. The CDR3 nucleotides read TGTGCCAGCAGCACCCAACTAGCGGCCGATTTCTACACAAGCACAGATACGCAGTATTTT.

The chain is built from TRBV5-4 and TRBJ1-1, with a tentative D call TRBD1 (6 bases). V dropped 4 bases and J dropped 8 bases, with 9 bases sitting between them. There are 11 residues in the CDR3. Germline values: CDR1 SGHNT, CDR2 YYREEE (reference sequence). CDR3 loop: CASSVDREAFF. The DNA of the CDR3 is TGTGCCAGCAGCGTTGACAGGGAAGCTTTCTTT.

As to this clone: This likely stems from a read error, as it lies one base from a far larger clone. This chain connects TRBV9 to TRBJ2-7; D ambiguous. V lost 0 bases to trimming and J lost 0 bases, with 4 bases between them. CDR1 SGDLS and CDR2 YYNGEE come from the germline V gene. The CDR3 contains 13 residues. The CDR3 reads CASSVGGSYEQYF. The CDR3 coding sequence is TGTGCCAGCAGCGTAGGCGGCTCCTACGAGCAGTACTTC.

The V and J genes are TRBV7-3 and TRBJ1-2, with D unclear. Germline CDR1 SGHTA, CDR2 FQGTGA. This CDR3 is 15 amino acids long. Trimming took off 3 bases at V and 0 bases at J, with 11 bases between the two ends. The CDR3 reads CASSLASVANYGYTF. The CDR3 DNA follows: TGTGCCAGCAGCTTGGCCAGTGTGGCTAACTATGGCTACACCTTC.

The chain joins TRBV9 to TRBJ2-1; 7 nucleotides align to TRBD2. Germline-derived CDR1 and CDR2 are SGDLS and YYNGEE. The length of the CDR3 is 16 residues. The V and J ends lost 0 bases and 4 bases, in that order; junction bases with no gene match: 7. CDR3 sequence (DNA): TGTGCCAGCAGCGTAGCTACGGCGGGAGTGTACAATGAGCAGTTCTTC. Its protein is CASSVATAGVYNEQFF.

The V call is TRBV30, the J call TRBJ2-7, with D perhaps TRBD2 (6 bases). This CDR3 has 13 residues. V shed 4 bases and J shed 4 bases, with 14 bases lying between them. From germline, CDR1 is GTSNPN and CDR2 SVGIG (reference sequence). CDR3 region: CAWTRGQLYEQYF. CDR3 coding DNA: TGTGCCTGGACGCGGGGCCAGCTTTACGAGCAGTACTTC.

As DNA, the CDR3 is TGTGCCAGTAGTATTACCGACAGAGGAAGCTATGGCTACACCTTC. Its protein product is CASSITDRGSYGYTF. The rearrangement links TRBV19 to TRBJ1-2, with D maybe TRBD1 (5 bases). In germline, CDR1 is LNHDA, CDR2 SQIVND (reference sequence). The CDR3 has 15 amino acids. V lost 3 bases to trimming and J lost 4 bases, with 15 bases between them.

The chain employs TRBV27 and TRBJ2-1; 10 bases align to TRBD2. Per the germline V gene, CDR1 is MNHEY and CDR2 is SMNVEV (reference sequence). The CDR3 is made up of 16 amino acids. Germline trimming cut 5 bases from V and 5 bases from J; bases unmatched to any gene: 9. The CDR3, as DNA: TGTGCCAGCAGTCAATTAGCGGGAGGCCCTAACAATGAGCAGTTCTTC. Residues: CASSQLAGGPNNEQFF.

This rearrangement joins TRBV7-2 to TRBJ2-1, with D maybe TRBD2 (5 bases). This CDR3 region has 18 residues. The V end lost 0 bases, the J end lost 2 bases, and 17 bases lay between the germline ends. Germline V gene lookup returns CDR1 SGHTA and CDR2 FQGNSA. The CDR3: CASSLAGDRLLTYNEQFF. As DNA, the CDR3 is TGTGCCAGCAGCTTAGCGGGAGACCGGCTACTCACCTACAATGAGCAGTTCTTC.

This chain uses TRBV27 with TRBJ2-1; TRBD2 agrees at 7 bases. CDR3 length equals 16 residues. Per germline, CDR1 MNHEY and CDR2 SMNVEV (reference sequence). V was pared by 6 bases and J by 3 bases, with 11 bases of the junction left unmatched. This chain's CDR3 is CASRVGAGTNYNEQFF. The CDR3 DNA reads TGTGCCAGCAGGGTAGGAGCCGGGACTAACTACAATGAGCAGTTCTTC.

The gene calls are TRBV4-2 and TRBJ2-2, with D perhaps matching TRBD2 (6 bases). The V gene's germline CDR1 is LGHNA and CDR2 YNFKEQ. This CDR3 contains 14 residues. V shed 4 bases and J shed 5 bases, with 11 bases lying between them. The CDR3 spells CASSRGGRTGELFF. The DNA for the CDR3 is TGTGCCAGCAGCCGTGGAGGGAGAACCGGGGAGCTGTTTTTT.

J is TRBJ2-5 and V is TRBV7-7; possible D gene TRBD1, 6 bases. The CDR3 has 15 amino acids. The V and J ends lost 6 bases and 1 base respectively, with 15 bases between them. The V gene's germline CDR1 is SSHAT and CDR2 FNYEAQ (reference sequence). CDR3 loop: CASSLIGTTQETQYF. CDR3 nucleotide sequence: TGTGCCAGCAGTCTTATCGGGACAACCCAAGAGACCCAGTACTTC.